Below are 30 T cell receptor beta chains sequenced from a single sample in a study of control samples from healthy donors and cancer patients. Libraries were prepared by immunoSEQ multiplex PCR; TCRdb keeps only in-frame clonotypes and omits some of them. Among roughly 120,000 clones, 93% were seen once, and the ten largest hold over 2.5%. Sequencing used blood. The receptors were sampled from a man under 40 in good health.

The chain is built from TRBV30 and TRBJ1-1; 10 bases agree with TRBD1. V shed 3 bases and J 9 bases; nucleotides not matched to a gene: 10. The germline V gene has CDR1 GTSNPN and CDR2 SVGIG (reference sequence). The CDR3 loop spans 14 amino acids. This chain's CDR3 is CAWRETGGVDKAFF. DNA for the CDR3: TGTGCCTGGAGGGAGACAGGGGGCGTGGACAAAGCTTTCTTT.

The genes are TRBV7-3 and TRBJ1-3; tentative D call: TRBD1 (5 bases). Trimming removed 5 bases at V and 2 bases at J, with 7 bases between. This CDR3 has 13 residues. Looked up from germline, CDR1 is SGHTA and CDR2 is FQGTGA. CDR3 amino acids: CASSADTGNTIYF. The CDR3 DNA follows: TGTGCCAGCAGCGCGGACACTGGAAACACCATATATTTT.

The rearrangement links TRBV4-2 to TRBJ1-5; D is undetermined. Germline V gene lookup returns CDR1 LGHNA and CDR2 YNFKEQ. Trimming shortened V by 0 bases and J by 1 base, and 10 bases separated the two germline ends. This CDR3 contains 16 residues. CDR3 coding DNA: TGTGCCAGCAGCCAAGAAGAAGGGCAGAGCAATCAGCCCCAGCATTTT. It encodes CASSQEEGQSNQPQHF.

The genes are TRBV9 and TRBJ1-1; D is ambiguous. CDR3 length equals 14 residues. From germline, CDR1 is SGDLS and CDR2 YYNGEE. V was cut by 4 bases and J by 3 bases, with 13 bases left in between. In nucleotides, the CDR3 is TGTGCCAGCAGCCCCCGAAGGGCCGACACTGAAGCTTTCTTT. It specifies CASSPRRADTEAFF.

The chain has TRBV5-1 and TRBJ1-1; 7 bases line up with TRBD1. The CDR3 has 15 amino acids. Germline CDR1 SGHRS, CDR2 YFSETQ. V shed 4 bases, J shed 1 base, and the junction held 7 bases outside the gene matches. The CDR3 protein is CASSGRGQPNTEAFF. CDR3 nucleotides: TGCGCCAGCAGCGGACGGGGACAGCCGAACACTGAAGCTTTCTTT. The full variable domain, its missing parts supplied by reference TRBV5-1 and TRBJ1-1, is KAGVTQTPRYLIKTRGQQVTLSCSPISGHRSVSWYQQTPGQGLQFLFEYFSETQRNKGNFPGRFSGRQFSNSRSEMNVSTLELGDSALYLCASSGRGQPNTEAFFGQGTRLTVV.

The CDR3 DNA is TGTGCCAGCAGTTCCGGACTAGGGGACTACGAGCAGTACTTC. Protein sequence: CASSSGLGDYEQYF. V and J are TRBV13 and TRBJ2-7; 7 nucleotides align to TRBD2. V lost 6 bases, J lost 3 bases, and 8 bases stayed unmatched. The CDR3 sequence is 14 residues long. Per the germline V gene, CDR1 is PRHDT and CDR2 is FYEKMQ (reference sequence).

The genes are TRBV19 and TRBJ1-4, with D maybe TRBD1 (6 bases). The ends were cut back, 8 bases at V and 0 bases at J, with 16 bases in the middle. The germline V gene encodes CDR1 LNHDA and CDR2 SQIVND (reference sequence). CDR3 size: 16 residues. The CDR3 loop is CASGGMGAATNEKLFF. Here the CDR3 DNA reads TGTGCCAGTGGGGGGATGGGGGCCGCAACTAATGAAAAACTGTTTTTT.

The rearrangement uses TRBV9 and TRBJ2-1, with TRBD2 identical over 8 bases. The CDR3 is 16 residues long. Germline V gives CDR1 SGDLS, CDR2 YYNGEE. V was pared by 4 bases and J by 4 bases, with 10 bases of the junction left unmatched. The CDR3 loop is CASSPRRGGLYNEQFF. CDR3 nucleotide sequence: TGTGCCAGCAGCCCACGTCGCGGGGGGCTTTACAATGAGCAGTTCTTC.

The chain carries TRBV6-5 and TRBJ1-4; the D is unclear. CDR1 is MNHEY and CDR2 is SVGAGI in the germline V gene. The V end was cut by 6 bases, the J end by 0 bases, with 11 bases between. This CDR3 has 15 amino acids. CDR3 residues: CASSRNYATNEKLFF. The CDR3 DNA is TGTGCCAGCAGCCGGAACTACGCAACTAATGAAAAACTGTTTTTT.

The CDR3 reads CASRLRTGIYNEQFF. CDR3 DNA sequence: TGTGCCAGCAGACTCAGGACAGGGATTTACAATGAGCAGTTCTTC. The genes are TRBV3-1 (or the pseudogene TRBV3-2) and TRBJ2-1, with TRBD1 matching 8 bases. The CDR3 sequence is 15 residues long. CDR1 is LGHDT, CDR2 YNNKEL, per germline (reference sequence). V lost 6 bases, J lost 4 bases, and 8 bases stayed unmatched.

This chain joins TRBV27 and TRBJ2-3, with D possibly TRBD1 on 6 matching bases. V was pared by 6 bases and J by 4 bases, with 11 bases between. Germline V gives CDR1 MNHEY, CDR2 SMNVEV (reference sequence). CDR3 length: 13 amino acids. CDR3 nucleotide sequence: TGTGCCAGCAGCTCACAGGGCCCAGATACGCAGTATTTT. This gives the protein CASSSQGPDTQYF.

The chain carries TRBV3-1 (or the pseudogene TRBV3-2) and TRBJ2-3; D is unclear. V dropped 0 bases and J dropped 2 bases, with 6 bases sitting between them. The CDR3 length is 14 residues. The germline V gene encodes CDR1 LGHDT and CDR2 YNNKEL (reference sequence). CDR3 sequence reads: CASSQDWATDTQYF. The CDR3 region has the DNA TGTGCCAGCAGCCAAGATTGGGCCACAGATACGCAGTATTTT.

In DNA, the CDR3 is TGTGCCAGCAGCCCCCACGGGACGCTTGCTGAAGCTTTCTTT. This sequence encodes CASSPHGTLAEAFF. The chain joins TRBV9 to TRBJ1-1; D perhaps matches TRBD1 (5 bases). Germline values: CDR1 SGDLS, CDR2 YYNGEE. Trimming pared 4 bases from V and 6 bases from J, leaving 16 bases between. The CDR3 consists of 14 residues.

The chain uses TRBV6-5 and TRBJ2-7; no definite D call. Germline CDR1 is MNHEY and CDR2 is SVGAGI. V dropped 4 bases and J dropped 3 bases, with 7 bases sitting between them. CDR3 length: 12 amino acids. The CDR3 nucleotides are TGTGCCAGCAGTTGGCAGGACTACGAGCAGTACGTC. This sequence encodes CASSWQDYEQYV.

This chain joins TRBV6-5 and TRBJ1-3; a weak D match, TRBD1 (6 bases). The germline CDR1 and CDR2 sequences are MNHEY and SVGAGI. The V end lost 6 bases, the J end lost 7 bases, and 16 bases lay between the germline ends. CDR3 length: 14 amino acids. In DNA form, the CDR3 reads TGTGCCAGCAGGAAACCGGGACAAAGGAACACCATATATTTT. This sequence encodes CASRKPGQRNTIYF.

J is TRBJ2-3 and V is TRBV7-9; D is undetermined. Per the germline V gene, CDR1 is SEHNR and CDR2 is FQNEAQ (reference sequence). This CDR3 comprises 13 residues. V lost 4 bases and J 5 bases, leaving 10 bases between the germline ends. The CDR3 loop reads CASSWAREDTQYF. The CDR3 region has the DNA TGTGCCAGCAGCTGGGCGCGCGAAGATACGCAGTATTTT.

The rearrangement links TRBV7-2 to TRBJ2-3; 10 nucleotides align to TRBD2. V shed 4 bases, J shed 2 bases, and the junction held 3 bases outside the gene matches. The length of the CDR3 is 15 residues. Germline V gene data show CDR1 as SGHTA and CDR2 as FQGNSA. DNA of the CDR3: TGTGCCAGCAGCTCTACTAGCGGGGTCACAGATACGCAGTATTTT. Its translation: CASSSTSGVTDTQYF.

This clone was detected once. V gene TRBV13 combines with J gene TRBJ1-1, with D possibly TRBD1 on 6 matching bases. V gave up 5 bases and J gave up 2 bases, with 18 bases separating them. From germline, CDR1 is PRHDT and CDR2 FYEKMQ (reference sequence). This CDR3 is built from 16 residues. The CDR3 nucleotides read TGTGCCAGCAGCCCCAGAGGGGGGGGGAAAAACACTGAAGCTTTCTTT. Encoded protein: CASSPRGGGKNTEAFF.

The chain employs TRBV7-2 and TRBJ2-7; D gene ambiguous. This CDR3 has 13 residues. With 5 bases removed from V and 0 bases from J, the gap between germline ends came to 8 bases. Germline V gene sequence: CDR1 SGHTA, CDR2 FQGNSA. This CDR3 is CASSHTSSYEQYF. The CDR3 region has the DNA TGTGCCAGCAGCCATACAAGCTCCTACGAGCAGTACTTC.

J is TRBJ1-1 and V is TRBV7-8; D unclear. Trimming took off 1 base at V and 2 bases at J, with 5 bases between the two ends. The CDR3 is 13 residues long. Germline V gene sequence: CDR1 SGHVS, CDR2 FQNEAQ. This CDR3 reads CASSLGRNTEAFF. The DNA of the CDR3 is TGTGCCAGCAGCTTAGGGAGAAACACTGAAGCTTTCTTT. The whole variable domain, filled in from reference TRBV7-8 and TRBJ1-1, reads GAGVSQSPRYKVAKRGQDVALRCDPISGHVSLFWYQQALGQGPEFLTYFQNEAQLDKSGLPSDRFFAERPEGSVSTLKIQRTQQEDSAVYLCASSLGRNTEAFFGQGTRLTVV.

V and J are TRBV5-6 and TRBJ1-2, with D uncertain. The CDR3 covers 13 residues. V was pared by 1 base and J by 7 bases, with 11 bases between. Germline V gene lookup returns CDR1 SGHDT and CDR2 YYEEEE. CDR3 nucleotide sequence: TGTGCCAGCAGCTTGATCGGCTCCACTGGCTACACCTTC. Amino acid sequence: CASSLIGSTGYTF.

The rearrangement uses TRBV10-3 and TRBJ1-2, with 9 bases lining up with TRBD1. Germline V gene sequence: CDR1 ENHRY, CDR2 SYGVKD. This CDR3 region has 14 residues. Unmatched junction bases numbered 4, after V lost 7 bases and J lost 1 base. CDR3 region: CAITPGQGNYGYTF. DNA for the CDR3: TGTGCCATCACCCCGGGACAGGGTAACTATGGCTACACCTTC.

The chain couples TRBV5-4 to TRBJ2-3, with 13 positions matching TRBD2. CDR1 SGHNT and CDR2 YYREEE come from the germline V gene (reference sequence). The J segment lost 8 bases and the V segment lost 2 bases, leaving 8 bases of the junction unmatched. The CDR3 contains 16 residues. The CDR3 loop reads CASSLTSGGARGTQYF. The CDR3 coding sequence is TGTGCCAGCAGCTTAACTAGCGGGGGGGCCCGGGGTACGCAGTATTTT.

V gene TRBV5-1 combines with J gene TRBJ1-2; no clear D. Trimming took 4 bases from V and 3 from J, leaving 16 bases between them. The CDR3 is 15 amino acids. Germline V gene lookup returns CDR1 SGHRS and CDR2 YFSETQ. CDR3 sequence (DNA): TGCGCCAGCAGCCCGTCCTGGATCGGAGACTATGGCTACACCTTC. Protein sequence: CASSPSWIGDYGYTF.

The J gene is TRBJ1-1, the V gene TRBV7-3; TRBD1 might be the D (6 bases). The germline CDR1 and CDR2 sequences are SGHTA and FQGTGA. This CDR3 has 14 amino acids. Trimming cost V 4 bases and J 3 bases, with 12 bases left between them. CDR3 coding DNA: TGTGCCAGCAGCTCAGACAGGACCCACACTGAAGCTTTCTTT. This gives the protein CASSSDRTHTEAFF.

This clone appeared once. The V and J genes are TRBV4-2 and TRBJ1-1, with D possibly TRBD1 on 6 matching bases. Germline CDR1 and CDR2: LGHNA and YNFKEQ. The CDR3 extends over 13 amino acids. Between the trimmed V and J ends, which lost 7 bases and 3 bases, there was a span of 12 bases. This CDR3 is CASTREGDTEAFF. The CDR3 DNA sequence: TGTGCCAGCACCCGGGAGGGGGACACTGAAGCTTTCTTT.

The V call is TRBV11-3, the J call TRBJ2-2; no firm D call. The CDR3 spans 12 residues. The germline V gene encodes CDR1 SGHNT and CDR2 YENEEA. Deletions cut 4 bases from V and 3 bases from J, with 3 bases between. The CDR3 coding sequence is TGTGCCAGCAGCTCCTACACCGGGGAGCTGTTTTTT. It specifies CASSSYTGELFF.

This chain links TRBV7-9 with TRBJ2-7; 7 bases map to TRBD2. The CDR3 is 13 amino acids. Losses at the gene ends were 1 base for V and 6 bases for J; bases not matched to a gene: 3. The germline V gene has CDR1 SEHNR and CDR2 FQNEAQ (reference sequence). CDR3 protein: CASSLGLAGEQYF. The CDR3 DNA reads TGTGCCAGCAGCTTAGGACTAGCCGGCGAGCAGTACTTC. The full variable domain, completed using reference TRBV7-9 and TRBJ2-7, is DTGVSQNPRHKITKRGQNVTFRCDPISEHNRLYWYRQTLGQGPEFLTYFQNEAQLEKSRLLSDRFSAERPKGSFSTLEIQRTEQGDSAMYLCASSLGLAGEQYFGPGTRLTVT.

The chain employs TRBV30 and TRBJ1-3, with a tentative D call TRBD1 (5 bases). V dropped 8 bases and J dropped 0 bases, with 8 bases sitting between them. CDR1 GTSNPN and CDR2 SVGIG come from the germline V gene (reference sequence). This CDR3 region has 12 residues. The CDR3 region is CAGTVSGNTIYF. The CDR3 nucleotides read TGTGCCGGGACTGTCTCTGGAAACACCATATATTTT.

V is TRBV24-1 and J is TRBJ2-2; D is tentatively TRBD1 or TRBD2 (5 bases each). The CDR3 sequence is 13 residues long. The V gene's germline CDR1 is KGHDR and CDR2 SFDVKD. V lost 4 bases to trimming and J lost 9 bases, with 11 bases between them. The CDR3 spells CATSDPGPRELFF. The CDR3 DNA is TGTGCCACCAGTGACCCGGGACCCCGGGAGCTGTTTTTT.